This T cell receptor (beta chain) was captured in a study of early T cells in non-severe SARS-CoV-2 infection. At the level of the study: Chains were unpaired, as sequencing was done on bulk RNA from unsorted whole blood. Study-level findings and limits: Clonotype matching in VDJdb favored anti-spike CD8 responses and did not capture private and CD4 specificities.

Germline CDR1 and CDR2: WSHSY and SAAADI. The CDR3 has 13 residues. A note on this clonotype: What it recognizes is unknown. One junction end does not reproduce the germline sequence, and a read error may be involved.

Molecules of cDNA were individually given unique molecular identifiers that were attached to them. TCRdb analysed the 5' RACE reads with MiXCR anew, one entry per CDR3 protein. The sample has approximately 37,000 distinct CDR3 sequences; roughly 5% are singletons. Sequencing used whole blood. This rearrangement joins TRBV10-2 to TRBJ2-1, with 13 bases fitting TRBD2. This receptor was taken from an adult who was a healthcare worker with PCR-confirmed SARS-CoV-2 infection or an uninfected control (not recorded which). CDR3 bases: TGCGCCAGCAGTGAGGCGACTAGCGGGGGGTCACTCTTC. Protein: CASSEATSGGSLF.